The 28 T cell receptor beta chains reported below all come from one sample, sequenced in a study of T cells in Graves' hyperthyroidism and ophthalmopathy. The TCR beta CDR3 regions underwent amplification using RNA transcripts as the source. Researchers ran a first-round RT-PCR on the TCR CDR3 using the HTBI primer set. TCRdb independently ran MiXCR on the multiplex PCR reads; one entry per CDR3 protein. Seen here are some 300,000 distinct CDR3 sequences, roughly 19% observed once, and the top ten hold less than 40%. The sequenced sample was blood. The source is a man aged 45-65 years with Graves' ophthalmopathy.

This clonotype has just a few counts. V usage is TRBV20-1 and J usage is TRBJ2-1, with a tentative D call TRBD1 (5 bases). The V end was cut by 3 bases, the J end by 8 bases, with 14 bases between. Germline lookup yields CDR1 DFQATT and CDR2 SNEGSKA (reference sequence). CDR3 size: 13 residues. This chain's CDR3 is CSARVASRDEQFF. As DNA, the CDR3 is TGCAGTGCTAGGGTCGCTTCCAGGGATGAGCAGTTCTTC.

This clonotype showed up many times. The chain links TRBV20-1 to TRBJ2-7; D not resolved. This CDR3 contains 13 residues. V was cut by 3 bases and J by 1 base, with 10 bases left in between. The germline gives CDR1 DFQATT, CDR2 SNEGSKA (reference sequence). The DNA for the CDR3 is TGCAGTGCTAGGAATGTTGAGTCCTACGAGCAGTACTTC. Protein: CSARNVESYEQYF.

The rearrangement uses TRBV7-3 and TRBJ2-3, with D possibly TRBD1 on 6 matching bases. The CDR3 runs 13 residues. Trimming took 5 bases from V and 5 from J, leaving 11 bases between them. CDR1 is SGHTA and CDR2 is FQGTGA in the germline V gene. The CDR3 bases are TGTGCCAGCAGCCCCACAGGGAGAGATACGCAGTATTTT. Protein product: CASSPTGRDTQYF.

This clonotype has only a few counts. The rearrangement joins TRBV5-1 to TRBJ2-2, with D possibly being TRBD1 (5 bases). V was clipped by 5 bases and J by 7 bases, with 9 bases between them. This CDR3 is 12 amino acids long. Germline CDR1 SGHRS, CDR2 YFSETQ. Written as DNA, the CDR3 is TGCGCCAGCAGGCAGGGTGGCGGGGAGCTGTTTTTT. Translating gives CASRQGGGELFF. The variable domain in full, with the rest retrieved from reference TRBV5-1 and TRBJ2-2, is KAGVTQTPRYLIKTRGQQVTLSCSPISGHRSVSWYQQTPGQGLQFLFEYFSETQRNKGNFPGRFSGRQFSNSRSEMNVSTLELGDSALYLCASRQGGGELFFGEGSRLTVL.

This clonotype was recorded many times. This chain uses TRBV4-1 with TRBJ1-2; 7 bases are a match to TRBD1. The V segment lost 5 bases and the J segment 4 bases; nucleotides outside the gene matches: 13. This CDR3 has 16 amino acids. CDR1 MGHRA and CDR2 YSYEKL come from the germline V gene. This CDR3 is CASSTRSGTDPYGYTF. As DNA, the CDR3 is TGCGCCAGCAGCACCCGATCCGGGACAGACCCCTATGGCTACACCTTC.

The gene calls are TRBV7-9 and TRBJ2-5; the D call may be TRBD1 or TRBD2 (6 bases each). Germline V lookup: CDR1 SEHNR, CDR2 FQNEAQ (reference sequence). Trimming removed 5 bases from V and 4 bases from J, with 14 bases in between. The CDR3 has 14 residues. The DNA of the CDR3 is TGTGCCAGCAGCGGCTGGGGGGCGCCAGAGACCCAGTACTTC. This gives the protein CASSGWGAPETQYF.

This clonotype was found a few times. The rearrangement links TRBV28 to TRBJ1-2, with TRBD1 matching 8 bases. CDR3 length: 14 residues. V trimming: 5 bases; J trimming: 4 bases; junction bases outside the gene matches: 6. Germline V lookup: CDR1 MDHEN, CDR2 SYDVKM. DNA of the CDR3: TGTGCCAGCAGTAGACAGGGGCGGGGCTATGGCTACACCTTC. It specifies CASSRQGRGYGYTF.

This clonotype came up a few times. V usage is TRBV3-1 and J usage is TRBJ2-1, with TRBD2 matching 13 bases. After removal of 4 bases from V and 5 bases from J, the junction contained 14 bases not matched to a gene. Germline CDR1 and CDR2: LGHDT and YNNKEL (reference sequence). This CDR3 is built from 19 residues. The CDR3 sequence is CASSPTSGRARLVDNEQFF. The CDR3 coding sequence is TGTGCCAGCAGCCCTACTAGCGGGAGGGCCCGATTGGTCGACAATGAGCAGTTCTTC.

This clonotype was observed at least ten times. The rearrangement links TRBV5-1 to TRBJ2-3; 13 nucleotides agree with TRBD2. Per the germline V gene, CDR1 is SGHRS and CDR2 is YFSETQ. J lost 4 bases, V lost 4 bases, and 6 bases had no gene match. The CDR3 has 16 amino acids. The CDR3, as DNA: TGCGCCAGCAGCCTACGGACTAGCGGGAGCTCAGATACGCAGTATTTT. This translates into CASSLRTSGSSDTQYF. Full variable domain (rest looked up from reference TRBV5-1 and TRBJ2-3): KAGVTQTPRYLIKTRGQQVTLSCSPISGHRSVSWYQQTPGQGLQFLFEYFSETQRNKGNFPGRFSGRQFSNSRSEMNVSTLELGDSALYLCASSLRTSGSSDTQYFGPGTRLTVL.

There are many counts of this clonotype. J is TRBJ1-2 and V is TRBV5-1; 10 bases fit TRBD1. CDR3 length: 13 amino acids. Unmatched junction bases numbered 5, after V lost 5 bases and J lost 7 bases. Germline V gives CDR1 SGHRS, CDR2 YFSETQ. The CDR3 DNA is TGCGCCAGCAGGACAGGGGGCGGATTTGGCTACACCTTC. As protein: CASRTGGGFGYTF.

The chain has TRBV24-1 and TRBJ2-1; D remains ambiguous. The CDR3 spans 11 residues. The V and J ends lost 3 bases and 12 bases respectively, with 8 bases between them. Germline values: CDR1 KGHDR, CDR2 SFDVKD. CDR3 sequence reads: CATSDMSGQFF. The DNA of the CDR3 is TGTGCCACCAGTGATATGAGTGGGCAGTTCTTC.

This clonotype was seen at least ten times. The chain couples TRBV7-3 to TRBJ2-5; no firm D call. V dropped 5 bases and J dropped 4 bases, with 14 bases sitting between them. CDR3 length equals 14 residues. In germline, CDR1 is SGHTA, CDR2 FQGTGA. CDR3: CASSPTGRGETQYF. CDR3 DNA sequence: TGTGCCAGCAGCCCCACGGGCCGTGGAGAGACCCAGTACTTC.

This clonotype was seen many times. V usage is TRBV28 and J usage is TRBJ2-1; 7 nucleotides agree with TRBD2. CDR3 length: 12 residues. Germline V gives CDR1 MDHEN, CDR2 SYDVKM. With 6 bases clipped from V and 7 bases from J, the junction kept 3 bases outside the gene matches. CDR3 sequence reads: CASRVSGNEQFF. Written as DNA, the CDR3 is TGTGCCAGCAGGGTTAGCGGGAATGAGCAGTTCTTC.

There are a few counts of this clonotype. The chain employs TRBV25-1 and TRBJ1-1; 12 positions match TRBD1. This CDR3 is built from 14 residues. Germline CDR1 and CDR2: MGHDK and SYGVNS. The trim removed 6 bases at V and 11 bases at J, leaving 10 bases unmatched. The chain's CDR3 is CASSLPGQGAWAFF. DNA of the CDR3: TGTGCCAGCAGCTTACCGGGACAGGGGGCGTGGGCTTTCTTT.

The rearrangement links TRBV20-1 to TRBJ2-1, with D hard to call. The CDR3 extends over 13 amino acids. The V gene's germline CDR1 is DFQATT and CDR2 SNEGSKA (reference sequence). V lost 2 bases and J lost 6, with 11 bases in between. For the CDR3, the DNA is TGCAGTGCTAGAAGGCACCCGTTCAATGAGCAGTTCTTC. It codes for CSARRHPFNEQFF.

At least ten counts were recorded for this clonotype. J is TRBJ2-3 and V is TRBV6-1; 7 bases match TRBD2. The CDR3 runs 17 residues. V shed 6 bases and J 2 bases; nucleotides not matched to a gene: 14. Germline V gene sequence: CDR1 MNHNS, CDR2 SASEGT. The CDR3 DNA reads TGTGCCAGCAGCCCCGGGGGGATGGGGCTATACACAGATACGCAGTATTTT. It encodes CASSPGGMGLYTDTQYF.

This clonotype came up many times. The rearrangement uses TRBV20-1 and TRBJ2-5; 16 nucleotides match TRBD2. V gave up 4 bases and J gave up 5 bases; unmatched junction bases: 4. Germline values: CDR1 DFQATT, CDR2 SNEGSKA (reference sequence). This CDR3 contains 15 residues. This CDR3 is CSAMGLAGGPETQYF. In nucleotides, the CDR3 is TGCAGTGCTATGGGACTAGCGGGAGGGCCGGAGACCCAGTACTTC.

The genes are TRBV29-1 and TRBJ2-7; possibly TRBD2 for D (5 bases). The CDR3 is 15 residues long. Germline V gives CDR1 SQVTM, CDR2 ANQGSEA. The V end lost 7 bases, the J end lost 1 base, and 20 bases lay between the germline ends. The CDR3 DNA follows: TGCAGCGCCGAGCCCCAACGGAGGTGTTCCTACGAGCAGTACTTC. Its translation: CSAEPQRRCSYEQYF.

The genes are TRBV6-5 and TRBJ1-4, with 7 bases matching TRBD1. CDR1 and CDR2 (germline): MNHEY, SVGAGI. The CDR3 has 17 residues. The ends lost 1 base at V and 11 bases at J; junction bases unmatched: 16. CDR3 protein: CASSYWGRDTGERKLFF. CDR3 DNA sequence: TGTGCCAGCAGTTACTGGGGCCGAGACACAGGGGAGAGGAAACTGTTTTTT.

There are a few counts of this clonotype. V and J are TRBV19 and TRBJ1-1, with D hard to call. CDR1 is LNHDA, CDR2 SQIVND, per germline (reference sequence). Trimming pared 0 bases from V and 8 bases from J, leaving 10 bases between. The CDR3 spans 13 residues. CDR3 bases: TGTGCCAGTAGTATAGATCTATCGGACGAAGCTTTCTTT. Translation gives CASSIDLSDEAFF.

The chain joins TRBV6-1 to TRBJ2-1, with 10 bases aligning to TRBD1. V gave up 6 bases and J gave up 6 bases; unmatched junction bases: 8. Germline-derived CDR1 and CDR2 are MNHNS and SASEGT. The CDR3 runs 15 residues. CDR3 coding DNA: TGTGCCAGCAGCCAGACAGGGGGCACGATCAATGAGCAGTTCTTC. Translated, it gives CASSQTGGTINEQFF.

In regard to this clonotype: A read error may explain this, as a much larger clone is one base away. The chain recombines TRBV5-6 with TRBJ2-7; D is uncertain. V lost 8 bases to trimming and J lost 2 bases, with 8 bases between them. This CDR3 has 11 residues. Germline values: CDR1 SGHDT, CDR2 YYEEEE. The CDR3 DNA is TGTGCCAGTCAGTGGGCCTACGAGCAGTACTTC. Residues: CASQWAYEQYF.

This clonotype came up many times. The J gene is TRBJ1-2, the V gene TRBV3-1; D not resolved. This CDR3 spans 11 amino acids. Trimming took 8 bases from V and 2 from J, leaving 6 bases between them. Germline CDR1 is LGHDT and CDR2 is YNNKEL (reference sequence). Here the CDR3 reads CASAGNYGYTF. Here the CDR3 DNA reads TGTGCCAGCGCCGGGAACTATGGCTACACCTTC.

This clonotype came up many times. The rearrangement uses TRBV30 and TRBJ2-7; the D is unclear. This CDR3 region has 12 residues. V was cut by 2 bases and J by 3 bases, with 8 bases left in between. Germline CDR1 GTSNPN, CDR2 SVGIG (reference sequence). Here the CDR3 reads CAWSRQFYEQYF. CDR3 nucleotide sequence: TGTGCCTGGAGTCGTCAGTTCTACGAGCAGTACTTC.

The CDR3 nucleotides are TGTGCCAGCAGCCCCCGGACTAGCCTATCCTACAATGAGCAGTTCTTC. Protein product: CASSPRTSLSYNEQFF. The rearrangement joins TRBV13 to TRBJ2-1; TRBD2 agrees at 8 bases. The CDR3 consists of 16 residues. The J segment lost 1 base and the V segment lost 5 bases, leaving 7 bases of the junction unmatched. Looked up from germline, CDR1 is PRHDT and CDR2 is FYEKMQ (reference sequence).

This rearrangement joins TRBV5-4 to TRBJ2-1, with D perhaps TRBD1 or TRBD2 (5 bases each). The V end was cut by 3 bases, the J end by 4 bases, with 14 bases between. Germline assignment: CDR1 SGHNT and CDR2 YYREEE (reference sequence). This CDR3 comprises 15 residues. For the CDR3, the DNA is TGTGCCAGCAGCTCCCCGAGGGGAGTATACAATGAGCAGTTCTTC. Protein: CASSSPRGVYNEQFF. The whole variable domain, filled in from reference TRBV5-4 and TRBJ2-1, reads ETGVTQSPTHLIKTRGQQVTLRCSSQSGHNTVSWYQQALGQGPQFIFQYYREEENGRGNFPPRFSGLQFPNYSSELNVNALELDDSALYLCASSSPRGVYNEQFFGPGTRLTVL.

This clonotype has a count of ten or more. This chain uses TRBV5-1 with TRBJ1-1; a weak D match, TRBD1 (5 bases). Germline lookup yields CDR1 SGHRS and CDR2 YFSETQ. The CDR3 has 14 residues. Trimming removed 0 bases from V and 10 bases from J, with 16 bases in between. CDR3 bases: TGCGCCAGCAGCTTGGGGGATTGGGGGGTGTCAGCTTTCTTT. Its translation is CASSLGDWGVSAFF.

This clonotype was picked up many times. The chain links TRBV7-9 to TRBJ2-3; 9 bases agree with TRBD2. The length of the CDR3 is 19 residues. CDR1 and CDR2 from the germline V gene are SEHNR and FQNEAQ (reference sequence). Trimming removed 1 base from V and 6 bases from J; junction bases left unmatched: 17. The CDR3 here is CASSLVGGGRASRSDTQYF. The CDR3 DNA reads as TGTGCCAGCAGCTTAGTGGGTGGCGGGAGGGCAAGTCGATCGGATACGCAGTATTTT.